This T cell receptor (beta chain) originates from a study of tumor and adjacent non-tumor tissue in lung cancer. Study overall: There were approximately twelve adenocarcinoma, a couple of squamous cell carcinoma and 1 small cell lung cancer cases. Stage I to III disease affected roughly ten men and roughly 5 women aged roughly 31 to 85. Each sample yielded around 4.2 million productive TCRbeta reads on average. Study-wide results and limits: Shorter survival was associated with higher TCR diversity in tumors.

A modified ARM-PCR protocol with three rounds of nested PCR amplified TCRbeta. TCRdb passed the multiplex PCR reads through MiXCR, listing each CDR3 protein once. Among about 98,000 distinct CDR3 sequences listed, less than 85% were seen once. The template was RNA from unsorted bulk tissue. More than 3 cm separated this lung sample from the edge of the tumor. CDR3 length: 17 amino acids. With V trimmed by 1 base and J by 0 bases, 8 bases remained unmatched. Germline V gene lookup returns CDR1 DFQATT and CDR2 SNEGSKA (reference sequence). In the case of this clonotype: Its specificity is not known. The CDR3 carries no conserved terminal phenylalanine or tryptophan, so it likely arises from a read error.

The chain carries TRBV20-1 and TRBJ2-1, with 8 bases that match TRBD2. Sequencing was done on a sample of distant non-tumor lung tissue. The receptor was isolated from a man in his 60s with small cell lung cancer. CDR3 nucleotide sequence: TGCAGTGCTAGAGGGGCGGGGGGACCGAACTCCTACAATGAGCAGTTCCTC. Translating it yields CSARGAGGPNSYNEQFL.